The rows below give T cell receptor beta chains drawn from one sample of a study of blood T cell repertoires in COVID-19. The method was immunoSEQ multiplex PCR; TCRdb's version includes in-frame clones alone and lacks a portion of them. The sample records roughly 340,000 clones, about 90% being singletons. Sequencing was performed on peripheral blood. Receptor source: a woman between 65 and 79 years old with COVID-19, enrolled during active disease. CDR3s include the opening cysteine and the closing phenylalanine or tryptophan. A D gene is named only where the DNA matches it firmly. Size tells how often a clone was seen (once, few, many) or the class of an expanded clone, and some rows leave it out.

TRBJ1-3 | TRBV9 | TRBD1 | . | TGTGCCAGCAGCGTAGAGGACAGGCTTCACACCATATATTTT | CASSVEDRLHTIYF
TRBJ1-1 | TRBV28 | . | . | TGTGCCAGCAACCCCCCTGGAGGGGGGGAGACTGAAGCTTTCTTT | CASNPPGGGETEAFF
TRBJ1-1 | TRBV13 | TRBD1 | . | TGTGCCAGCAGCTCCCGGGACAGGGCCACTGAAGCTTTCTTT | CASSSRDRATEAFF
TRBJ1-5 | TRBV19 | . | . | TGTGCCAGTAGTGAGAGGTACAATCAGCCCCAGCATTTT | CASSERYNQPQHF
TRBJ2-7 | TRBV5-8 | . | . | TGTGCCAGCAGCTTCCCGGGCTACGAGCAGTACTTC | CASSFPGYEQYF
TRBJ1-2 | TRBV28 | . | . | TGTGCCAGCAGTTTGGATCCAGGGAAAGGCTACACCTTC | CASSLDPGKGYTF
TRBJ2-7 | TRBV3-1/TRBV3-2 | TRBD1 | once | TGTGCCAGCAGCCTGACAGGGGTGAACTACGAGCAGTACTTC | CASSLTGVNYEQYF
TRBJ1-5 | TRBV19 | TRBD1 | once | TGTGCCAGTAGTATAAGATGGCACGGGACAGGGGACCATCAGCCCCAGCATTTT | CASSIRWHGTGDHQPQHF
TRBJ1-4 | TRBV6-5 | TRBD1 | . | TGTGCCAGCAGCCTCTCGGACAGGGGTTGGGAAAAACTGTTTTTT | CASSLSDRGWEKLFF
TRBJ1-1 | TRBV5-5 | . | . | TGTGCCAGCAGCTTGGAAGGGGCTGAGAGGGACTGGGCTTTCTTT | CASSLEGAERDWAFF
TRBJ1-1 | TRBV5-5 | . | once | TGTGCCAGCAGCTTTGGGGGCGAGACCCGGGAAGCTTTCTTT | CASSFGGETREAFF
TRBJ1-5 | TRBV9 | . | . | TGTGCCAGCAGCGCGCCAGGAAGCAATCAGCCCCAGCATTTT | CASSAPGSNQPQHF
TRBJ1-4 | TRBV2 | . | . | TGTGCCAGCAGTGAGTGGTCCCGCGCAGGGAATGAAAAACTGTTTTTT | CASSEWSRAGNEKLFF
TRBJ1-2 | TRBV6-5 | . | . | TGTGCCAGCAGTCAAAGGACAGACTATGGCTACACCTTC | CASSQRTDYGYTF
TRBJ1-2 | TRBV24-1 | TRBD1 | . | TGTGCCACCAGTGATTTGCGAACGACAGGGGTTGGAGGCTACACCTTC | CATSDLRTTGVGGYTF
TRBJ1-4 | TRBV7-9 | . | . | TGTGCCAGCAGCTTAGGGGTAGCGACTAATGAAAAACTGTTTTTT | CASSLGVATNEKLFF
TRBJ2-7 | TRBV7-2 | . | . | TGTGCCAGCAGCCCGGGTTGGGAGCAGTACTTC | CASSPGWEQYF
TRBJ1-3 | TRBV6-6 | TRBD1 | . | TGTGCCAGCAGAGGACAGGGGGCAGGAAACACCATATATTTT | CASRGQGAGNTIYF
TRBJ1-2 | TRBV6-5 | . | . | TGTGCCAGCAGGCCCCCGGGGGGTGGCTACACCTTC | CASRPPGGGYTF
TRBJ2-4 | TRBV19 | TRBD2 | . | TGTGCCAGTAGGCCCGGGGGGGGTGGCTGGAACATTCAGTACTTC | CASRPGGGGWNIQYF
TRBJ2-1 | TRBV15 | . | once | TGTGCCACCAGCCGGGATCGCAGCCGGCATGAGCAGTTCTTC | CATSRDRSRHEQFF
TRBJ2-7 | TRBV7-2 | . | . | TGTGCCAGCAGCTTAGCCGGGGTTCTATCCTACGAGCAGTACTTC | CASSLAGVLSYEQYF
TRBJ2-3 | TRBV11-3 | TRBD2 | . | TGTGCCAGCAGCTCCTACCTGGGGAGGGGTAGCACAGATACGCAGTATTTT | CASSSYLGRGSTDTQYF
TRBJ1-5 | TRBV7-2 | . | . | TGTGCCAGCAGCTTAGTAGGGGGAGATCAGCCCCAGCATTTT | CASSLVGGDQPQHF
TRBJ2-5 | TRBV5-6 | . | . | TGTGCCAGCAGCTTATCGAGCGGTCTTGGTGAGACCCAGTACTTC | CASSLSSGLGETQYF
TRBJ1-4 | TRBV6-5 | . | . | TGTGCCAGCAGTCTAGGGCGGGGCGAAAAACTGTTTTTT | CASSLGRGEKLFF
TRBJ2-3 | TRBV27 | . | . | TGTGCCAGCAGTTTTCTCGTAACAGATACGCAGTATTTT | CASSFLVTDTQYF
TRBJ1-2 | TRBV24-1 | . | . | TGTGCCACCAGTGACGGACAGTCTTCGGGAGGTGGCTACACCTTC | CATSDGQSSGGGYTF
TRBJ1-3 | TRBV7-2 | TRBD1 | . | TGTGCCAGCAGCTTAAGGGACAGTCTACCTGGAAACACCATATATTTT | CASSLRDSLPGNTIYF
TRBJ1-5 | TRBV29-1 | . | . | TGCAGCGTTGGCGGGGACGGCAATCAGCCCCAGCATTTT | CSVGGDGNQPQHF
TRBJ1-1 | TRBV11-2 | TRBD1 | . | TGTGCCAGCAGCTCAGACAGGGTTTGGGCTTTCTTT | CASSSDRVWAFF
TRBJ1-2 | TRBV14 | . | . | TGTGCCAGCAGCCCTCTAAGTTATTACGGCGGGAACACCTTC | CASSPLSYYGGNTF
TRBJ2-6 | TRBV7-2 | TRBD2 | . | TGTGCCAGCATCCCGGGACTAGCAAGCTCTGGGGCCAACGTCCTGACTTTC | CASIPGLASSGANVLTF
TRBJ1-2 | TRBV27 | TRBD1 | . | TGTGCCAGCAGTCTTGGCCCCGGGACAGGAAACTATGGCTACACCTTC | CASSLGPGTGNYGYTF
TRBJ2-3 | TRBV7-9 | . | . | TGTGCCAGCAGCTTAGGGGCAAGGAATACGCAGTATTTT | CASSLGARNTQYF
TRBJ2-5 | TRBV4-1 | . | . | TGCGCCAGCAGCCAAGATCGGTGGAGGTTAGAGACCCAGTACTTC | CASSQDRWRLETQYF
TRBJ1-2 | TRBV18 | . | . | TGTGCCAGCTCACCATCGGCCGGAGATGGCTACACCTTC | CASSPSAGDGYTF
TRBJ1-1 | TRBV28 | . | . | TGTGCCAGCAGTGCCTCGGACAGACACACTGAAGCTTTCTTT | CASSASDRHTEAFF
TRBJ2-5 | TRBV7-2 | . | . | TGTGCCAGCAGCTCGGGACTGCGAGCGTGGACCCAGTACTTC | CASSSGLRAWTQYF
TRBJ1-6 | TRBV7-2 | TRBD1 | . | TGTGCCAGCAGCTCACAGGGGCTAGGTAATTCACCCCTCCACTTT | CASSSQGLGNSPLHF
TRBJ1-1 | TRBV6-5 | . | . | TGTGCCATTGGAGACAGTTTCAACACTGAAGCTTTCTTT | CAIGDSFNTEAFF
TRBJ2-5 | TRBV11-2 | TRBD2 | . | TGTGCCAGCAGCTTTTCGACTAGCGGCCTTCCACAAGAGACCCAGTACTTC | CASSFSTSGLPQETQYF
TRBJ2-5 | TRBV19 | TRBD1 | once | TGTGCCAGTAGTACAACGGACAGGTTGGAGTTCCGAGAGACCCAGTACTTC | CASSTTDRLEFRETQYF
TRBJ1-1 | TRBV6-5 | . | . | TGTGCCAGCAGTTACTCTCAGGGTGGGACTGAAGCTTTCTTT | CASSYSQGGTEAFF
TRBJ2-5 | TRBV4-2 | TRBD2 | few | TGTGCCAGCAGCCAAGATGGGAGGGTCCAAGAGACCCAGTACTTC | CASSQDGRVQETQYF
TRBJ2-5 | TRBV9 | . | . | TGTGCCAGCAGCCCTCGGACAAGACCGGAAGAGACCCAGTACTTC | CASSPRTRPEETQYF
TRBJ2-5 | TRBV28 | . | . | TGTGCCAGCAGTTTGATGCAGGGGGGTAAGCAAGAGACCCAGTACTTC | CASSLMQGGKQETQYF
TRBJ2-1 | TRBV6-5 | . | once | TGTGCCAGCAGATTCTGGGGGGATGAGCAGTTCTTC | CASRFWGDEQFF
TRBJ2-3 | TRBV15 | TRBD1 | . | TGTGCCACCAGCAGAGATGGGGGGACAGGGGGGATCACAGATACGCAGTATTTT | CATSRDGGTGGITDTQYF
TRBJ2-5 | TRBV5-1 | TRBD2 | . | TGCGCCAGCAGCGATGGACTAGGTGGTGGAGAGACCCAGTACTTC | CASSDGLGGGETQYF
TRBJ2-3 | TRBV28 | TRBD2 | . | TGTGCCAGCAGTTTCCCCCTAGCGGGGGAGATCACAGATACGCAGTATTTT | CASSFPLAGEITDTQYF
TRBJ2-7 | TRBV7-9 | . | once | TGTGCCAGCAGCCCTGGGACTCGTCCCTACGAGCAGTACTTC | CASSPGTRPYEQYF
TRBJ2-5 | TRBV12-1 | . | . | TGTGCCAGCAGCTGTCCCCAGATCAGCGGGGGTGAAGGTTGGGAGACCCAGTACTTC | CASSCPQISGGEGWETQYF